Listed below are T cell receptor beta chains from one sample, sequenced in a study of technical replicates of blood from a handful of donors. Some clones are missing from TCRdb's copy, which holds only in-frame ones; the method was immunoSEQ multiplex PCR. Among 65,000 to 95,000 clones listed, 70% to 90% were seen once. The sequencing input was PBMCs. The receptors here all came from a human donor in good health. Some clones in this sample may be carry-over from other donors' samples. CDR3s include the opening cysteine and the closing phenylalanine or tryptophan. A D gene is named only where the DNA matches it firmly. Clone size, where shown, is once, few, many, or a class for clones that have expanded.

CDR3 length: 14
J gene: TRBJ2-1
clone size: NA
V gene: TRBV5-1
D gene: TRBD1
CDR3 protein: CASSRDRSYNEQFF
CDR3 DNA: TGCGCCAGCAGCCGGGACAGATCTTACAATGAGCAGTTCTTC

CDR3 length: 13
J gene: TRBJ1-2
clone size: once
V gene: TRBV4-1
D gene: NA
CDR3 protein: CASSSGHLYGYTF
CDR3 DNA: TGCGCCAGCAGCTCGGGACACCTCTATGGCTACACCTTC

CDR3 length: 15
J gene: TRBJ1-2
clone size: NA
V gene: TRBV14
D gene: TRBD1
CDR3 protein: CASSVRDRGRGGYTF
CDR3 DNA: TGTGCCAGCAGCGTCCGGGACAGGGGGCGAGGTGGCTACACCTTC

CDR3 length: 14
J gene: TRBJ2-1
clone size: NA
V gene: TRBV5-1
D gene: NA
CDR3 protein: CASSLAQDYNEQFF
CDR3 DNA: TGCGCCAGCAGCTTAGCACAGGACTACAATGAGCAGTTCTTC

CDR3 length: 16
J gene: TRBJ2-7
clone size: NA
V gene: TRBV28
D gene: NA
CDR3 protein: CASSGSEGASSYEQYF
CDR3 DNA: TGTGCCAGCAGCGGCAGCGAGGGCGCGAGCTCCTACGAGCAGTACTTC

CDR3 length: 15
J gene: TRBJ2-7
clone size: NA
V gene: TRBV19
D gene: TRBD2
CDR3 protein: CASRTSGTSSYEQYF
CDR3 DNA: TGTGCCAGTAGAACTAGCGGGACGAGCTCCTACGAGCAGTACTTC

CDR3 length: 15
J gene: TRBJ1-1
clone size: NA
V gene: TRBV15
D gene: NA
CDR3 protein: CATAMRQFVDTEAFF
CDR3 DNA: TGTGCCACGGCAATGAGACAGTTTGTTGACACTGAAGCTTTCTTT

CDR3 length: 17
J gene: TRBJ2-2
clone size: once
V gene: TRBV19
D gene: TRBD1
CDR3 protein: CASSMVMAGGFTGELFF
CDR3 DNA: TGTGCCAGTAGTATGGTAATGGCAGGGGGATTTACCGGGGAGCTGTTTTTT

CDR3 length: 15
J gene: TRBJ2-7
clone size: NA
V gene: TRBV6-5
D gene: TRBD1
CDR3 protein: CASSYSWTGTYEQYF
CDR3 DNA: TGTGCCAGCAGTTACTCCTGGACAGGTACCTACGAGCAGTACTTC

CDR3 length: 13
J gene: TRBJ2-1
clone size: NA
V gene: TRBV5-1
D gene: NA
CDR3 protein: CASSWTTYNEQFF
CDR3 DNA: TGCGCCAGCAGCTGGACTACCTACAATGAGCAGTTCTTC

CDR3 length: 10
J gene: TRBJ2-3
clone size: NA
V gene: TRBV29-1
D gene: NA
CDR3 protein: CSALQDTQYF
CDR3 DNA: TGCAGCGCCCTCCAGGATACGCAGTATTTT

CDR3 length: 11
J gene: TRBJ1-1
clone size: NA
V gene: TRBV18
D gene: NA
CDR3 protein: CASFEDTEAFF
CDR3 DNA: TGTGCCAGCTTCGAGGACACTGAAGCTTTCTTT

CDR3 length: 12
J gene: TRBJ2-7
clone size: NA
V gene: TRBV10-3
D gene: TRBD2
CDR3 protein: CATRLAGYEQYF
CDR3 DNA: TGTGCCACCCGACTAGCGGGGTACGAGCAGTACTTC

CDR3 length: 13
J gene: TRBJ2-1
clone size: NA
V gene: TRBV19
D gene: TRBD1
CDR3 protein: CASRDSSYNEQFF
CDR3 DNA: TGTGCCAGTCGGGACAGTTCCTACAATGAGCAGTTCTTC

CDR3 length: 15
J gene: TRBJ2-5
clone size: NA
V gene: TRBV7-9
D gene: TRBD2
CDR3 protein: CASSTLAGGQETQYF
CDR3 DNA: TGTGCCAGCAGCACTCTAGCGGGGGGACAAGAGACCCAGTACTTC

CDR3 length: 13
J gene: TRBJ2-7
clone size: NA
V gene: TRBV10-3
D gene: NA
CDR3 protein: CAIRQAEAYEQYF
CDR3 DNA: TGTGCCATCAGACAAGCGGAAGCTTACGAGCAGTACTTC

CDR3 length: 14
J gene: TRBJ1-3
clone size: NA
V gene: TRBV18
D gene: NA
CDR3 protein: CASSPQRSGNTIYF
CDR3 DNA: TGTGCCAGCTCACCACAGCGCTCTGGAAACACCATATATTTT

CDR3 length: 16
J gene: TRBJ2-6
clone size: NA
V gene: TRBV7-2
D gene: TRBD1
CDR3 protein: CASSAGTGAGANVLTF
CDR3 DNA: TGTGCCAGCAGCGCCGGGACAGGGGCTGGGGCCAACGTCCTGACTTTC

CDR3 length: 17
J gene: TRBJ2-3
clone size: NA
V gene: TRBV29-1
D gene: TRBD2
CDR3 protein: CSGGRETSGGGTDTQYF
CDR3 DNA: TGCAGCGGGGGGCGGGAAACTAGCGGAGGGGGCACAGATACGCAGTATTTT

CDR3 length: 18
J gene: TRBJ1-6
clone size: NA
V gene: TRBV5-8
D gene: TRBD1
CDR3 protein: CASSLGPWTGDPNSPLHF
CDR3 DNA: TGTGCCAGCAGCTTGGGGCCCTGGACAGGGGACCCTAATTCACCCCTCCACTTT

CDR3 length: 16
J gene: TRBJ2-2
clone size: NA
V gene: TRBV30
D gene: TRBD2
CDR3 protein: CAWNKASGRSTGELFF
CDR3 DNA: TGTGCCTGGAACAAAGCTAGCGGGAGGAGTACCGGGGAGCTGTTTTTT

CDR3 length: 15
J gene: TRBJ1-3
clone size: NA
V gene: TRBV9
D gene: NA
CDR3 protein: CASSVEEYSGNTIYF
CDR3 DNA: TGTGCCAGCAGCGTAGAGGAGTACTCTGGAAACACCATATATTTT

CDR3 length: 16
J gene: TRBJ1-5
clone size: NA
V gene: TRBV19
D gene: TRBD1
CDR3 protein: CASSKYKGQSNQPQHF
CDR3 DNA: TGTGCCAGTAGTAAATATAAGGGACAGAGCAATCAGCCCCAGCATTTT

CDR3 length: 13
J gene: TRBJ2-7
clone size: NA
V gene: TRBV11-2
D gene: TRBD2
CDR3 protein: CASRQTSSYEQYF
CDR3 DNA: TGTGCCAGCAGGCAGACTAGCAGCTACGAGCAGTACTTC

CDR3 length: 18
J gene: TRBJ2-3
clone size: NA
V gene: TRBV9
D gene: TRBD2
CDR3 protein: CASSARGLAGTLGDTQYF
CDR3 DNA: TGTGCCAGCAGCGCCCGTGGACTAGCGGGAACCTTAGGGGATACGCAGTATTTT

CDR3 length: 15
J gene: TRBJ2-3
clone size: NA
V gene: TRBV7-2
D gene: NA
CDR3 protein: CASSLVAASTDTQYF
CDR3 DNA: TGTGCCAGCAGCTTAGTCGCGGCTAGCACAGATACGCAGTATTTT

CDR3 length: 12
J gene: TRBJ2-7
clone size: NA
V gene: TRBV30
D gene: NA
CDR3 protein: CAWSMRGLEQYF
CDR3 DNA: TGTGCCTGGAGTATGCGAGGTTTGGAGCAGTACTTC

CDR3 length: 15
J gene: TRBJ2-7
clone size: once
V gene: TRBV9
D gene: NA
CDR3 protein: CASSVSRTYSYEQYF
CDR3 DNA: TGTGCCAGCAGCGTATCCAGGACATACTCCTACGAGCAGTACTTC

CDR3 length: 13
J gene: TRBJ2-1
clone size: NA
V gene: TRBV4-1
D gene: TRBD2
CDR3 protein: CASSQDRLAGPLF
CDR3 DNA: TGCGCCAGCAGCCAAGATCGGCTAGCGGGGCCTCTCTTC

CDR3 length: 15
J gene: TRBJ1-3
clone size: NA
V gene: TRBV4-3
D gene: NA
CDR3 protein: CASSQGAGSGNTIYF
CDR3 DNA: TGCGCCAGCAGCCAAGGGGCGGGCTCTGGAAACACCATATATTTT

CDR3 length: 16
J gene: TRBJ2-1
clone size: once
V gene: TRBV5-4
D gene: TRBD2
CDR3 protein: CASSPGGGLAGGLQFF
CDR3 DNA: TGTGCCAGCAGCCCCGGAGGGGGACTAGCGGGAGGATTGCAGTTCTTC

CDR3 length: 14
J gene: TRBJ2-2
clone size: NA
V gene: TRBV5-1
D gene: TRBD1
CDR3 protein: CASSQDRVDGELFF
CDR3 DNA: TGCGCCAGCAGCCAGGACAGGGTAGACGGGGAGCTGTTTTTT

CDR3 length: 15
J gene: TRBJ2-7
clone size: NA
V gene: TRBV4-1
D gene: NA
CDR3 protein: CASSQDYQGSYEQYF
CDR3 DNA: TGCGCCAGCAGCCAAGATTATCAGGGCTCCTACGAGCAGTACTTC

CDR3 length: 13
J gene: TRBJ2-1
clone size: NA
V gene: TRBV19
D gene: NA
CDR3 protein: CASSGQPYNEQFF
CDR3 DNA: TGTGCCAGTAGCGGACAGCCCTACAATGAGCAGTTCTTC

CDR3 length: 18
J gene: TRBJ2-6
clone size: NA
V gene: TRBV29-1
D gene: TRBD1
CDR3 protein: CSVEDFGTGFSGANVLTF
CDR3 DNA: TGCAGCGTTGAAGATTTCGGGACAGGGTTCTCTGGGGCCAACGTCCTGACTTTC

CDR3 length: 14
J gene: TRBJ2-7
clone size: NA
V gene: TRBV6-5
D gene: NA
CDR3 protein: CASSYMTGTYEQYF
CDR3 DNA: TGTGCCAGCAGTTACATGACAGGTACCTACGAGCAGTACTTC

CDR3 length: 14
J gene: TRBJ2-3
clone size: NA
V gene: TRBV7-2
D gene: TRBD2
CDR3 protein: CASSLKAGRDTQYF
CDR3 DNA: TGTGCCAGCAGCTTAAAAGCGGGAAGGGATACGCAGTATTTT

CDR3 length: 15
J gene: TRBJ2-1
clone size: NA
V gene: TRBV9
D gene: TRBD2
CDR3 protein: CASSVAGGVWEEQFF
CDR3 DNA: TGTGCCAGCAGCGTAGCGGGGGGAGTATGGGAAGAGCAGTTCTTC

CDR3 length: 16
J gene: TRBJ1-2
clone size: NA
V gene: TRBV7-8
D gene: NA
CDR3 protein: CASSFGRRGPYYGYTF
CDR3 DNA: TGTGCCAGCAGCTTCGGCCGCAGGGGACCCTACTATGGCTACACCTTC

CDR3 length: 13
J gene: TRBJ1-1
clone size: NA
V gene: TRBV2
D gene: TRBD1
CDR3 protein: CASRRTGGTEAFF
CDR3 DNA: TGTGCCAGCAGGAGGACAGGGGGCACTGAAGCTTTCTTT

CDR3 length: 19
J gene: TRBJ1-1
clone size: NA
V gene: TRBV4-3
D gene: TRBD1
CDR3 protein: CASSQEPAGGLTVETEAFF
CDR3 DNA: TGCGCCAGCAGCCAAGAACCGGCAGGGGGACTTACGGTGGAAACTGAAGCTTTCTTT

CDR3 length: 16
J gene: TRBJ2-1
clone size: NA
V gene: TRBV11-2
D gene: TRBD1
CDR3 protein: CASSPRTGGGYNEQFF
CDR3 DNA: TGTGCCAGCAGCCCGAGGACAGGGGGCGGCTACAATGAGCAGTTCTTC

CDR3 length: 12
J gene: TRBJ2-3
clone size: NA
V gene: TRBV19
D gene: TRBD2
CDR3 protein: CASSGRADTQYF
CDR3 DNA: TGTGCCAGTAGCGGGAGGGCAGATACGCAGTATTTT

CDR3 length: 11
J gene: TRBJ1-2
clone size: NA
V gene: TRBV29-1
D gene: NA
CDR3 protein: CSVDWQNGYTF
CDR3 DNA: TGCAGCGTTGACTGGCAAAATGGCTACACCTTC

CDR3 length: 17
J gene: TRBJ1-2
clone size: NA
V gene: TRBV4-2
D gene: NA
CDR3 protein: CASSQGSWDTSNYGYTF
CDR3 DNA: TGTGCCAGCAGCCAAGGTTCATGGGACACATCTAACTATGGCTACACCTTC

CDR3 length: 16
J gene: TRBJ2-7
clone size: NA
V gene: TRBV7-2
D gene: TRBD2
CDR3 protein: CASSLGGLGGSYEQYF
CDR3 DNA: TGTGCCAGCAGCTTAGGAGGATTGGGGGGGTCCTACGAGCAGTACTTC

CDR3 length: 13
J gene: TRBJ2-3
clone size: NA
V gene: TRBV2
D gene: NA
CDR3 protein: CASTGLRTDTQYF
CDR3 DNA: TGTGCCAGCACAGGACTTCGAACAGATACGCAGTATTTT